This T cell receptor beta chain emerged from a study of beta chain features in type 1 diabetes. About this clone itself: Its antigen is undetermined.

The investigators reverse transcribed all of the isolated RNA, so they sequenced expressed TCRB transcripts. Using immunoSEQ multiplex PCR, the repertoire was profiled, and TCRdb retains in-frame clones only, with some absent. The table lists 150,000 or so clones, around 51% of them singletons. Study results and caveats: TCRB CDR3s from Type 1 diabetes patients were moderately but significantly shorter in all four CD4+ subsets. It was among patients, rather than healthy donors, that naive, central memory and Treg TCRB repertoires appeared more similar. PCR might favor shorter templates, but any such skew would affect patients and controls equally.

CDR3 length: 13 residues. CDR1 is LNHDA and CDR2 is SQIVND in the germline V gene (reference sequence). Between the trimmed V and J ends, which lost 3 bases and 2 bases, there was a span of 7 bases. The chain carries TRBV19 and TRBJ1-1; D remains ambiguous. Sequencing used Tregs from blood. This clonotype was sampled from a man aged 18 to 29 in good health. The CDR3, as DNA: TGTGCCAGTAGTATTAATCTAAACACTGAAGCTTTCTTT. The encoded protein is CASSINLNTEAFF.